The present T cell receptor beta chain was sequenced within a study of cytomegalovirus exposure and HLA in healthy donors. Across the study: An analysis done earlier identified 120 million or so unique TCR beta sequences from about 180 million T cells. Study outcomes and limitations: When a later analysis compared HLA-associated TCR beta chains with equally common others, the HLA-associated chains turned out to be more clonally expanded and to have lower generation probabilities. Donor immune exposure was known only as CMV serostatus. Most of the TCR beta V segments (in an earlier analysis) were productive either about 90% or about 30% of the time.

With 60 Vbeta and 13 Jbeta primers, the PCR was carried out. Generated by immunoSEQ multiplex PCR, the TCRdb table keeps only in-frame clones and is missing some. This repertoire includes 100,000 to 150,000 clones. With regard to this clone: Its cognate antigen is unknown.

Trimming left V 3 bases short and J 2 bases short, with 7 bases between. The CDR3 has 13 residues. Germline values: CDR1 SGHTA, CDR2 FQGNSA. What was sequenced was PBMCs. The chain carries TRBV7-2 and TRBJ1-1; D gene uncertain. The origin of this receptor is a man aged 25 to 40 in good health and CMV-seronegative. The CDR3 nucleotides read TGTGCCAGCAGCTTCTCGGTTAACACTGAAGCTTTCTTT. It is translated as CASSFSVNTEAFF.